This is a list of T cell receptor beta chains from one sample in a study of blood T cells in healthy people across ages. One entry per CDR3 protein results from TCRdb running MiXCR on the 5' RACE reads. The table has 650,000 to 1,000,000 distinct CDR3 sequences, under 40% seen once. Sequencing was done on a sample of blood. These receptors were obtained from a man between 18 and 35 years old in good health. The CDR3 runs from the conserved cysteine through the conserved F or W. D genes are given only for firm matches. A row's size may be missing; if present it is once, few, many or a size class.

clone_size d_call j_call v_call cdr3_aa
many . TRBJ2-1 TRBV7-9 CASSPSGTGTYNEQFF
. TRBD2 TRBJ2-3 TRBV2 CASSGDSGGSTDTQYF
many TRBD1 TRBJ1-2 TRBV12-3/TRBV12-4 CASRSGTDYGYTF
. . TRBJ1-5 TRBV12-3/TRBV12-4 CASSNVTYQPQHF
many TRBD2 TRBJ2-1 TRBV20-1 CSASFSGGADEQFF
. TRBD1 TRBJ2-3 TRBV6-6 CASSRGTGHSTDTQYF
. TRBD2 TRBJ2-5 TRBV7-8 CASSLEGGLAFETQYF
. . TRBJ2-7 TRBV5-1 CASSLRLVAAEQYF
. . TRBJ2-5 TRBV4-2 CASSLYEGGEETQYF
. TRBD1 TRBJ1-2 TRBV12-3/TRBV12-4 CASSRQGSGYTF
once . TRBJ1-2 TRBV28 CASSTRGQGNGYTF
few TRBD1 TRBJ2-2 TRBV4-1 CAGSTPLTGAGELFF
. . TRBJ2-1 TRBV7-9 CASSLPGSGRNEQFF
. TRBD1 TRBJ1-2 TRBV19 CAGSPGQGNFYGYTF
few . TRBJ2-3 TRBV20-1 CSSGLPNTDTQYF
many . TRBJ1-2 TRBV10-3 CAISDPNLYGYTF
. . TRBJ2-2 TRBV6-5 CASRDQGSGELFF
many TRBD1 TRBJ2-1 TRBV10-3 CAISESSGQGTFVSNEQFF
many TRBD1 TRBJ1-1 TRBV12-3/TRBV12-4 CASSHNRDRDSAEAFF
few TRBD1 TRBJ1-1 TRBV5-1 CASSLGGTGPNTEAFF
few . TRBJ1-1 TRBV7-2 CASSFLGAGEAFF
few . TRBJ2-7 TRBV30 CAWRSKGAYEQYF
. TRBD1 TRBJ2-7 TRBV29-1 CSVSGTGKGYEQYF
. TRBD1 TRBJ2-7 TRBV7-9 CASSFGQVEQYF
. TRBD2 TRBJ2-5 TRBV29-1 CSVAREGQGTQYF
. . TRBJ1-1 TRBV6-1 CASSVTANTEAFF
. . TRBJ1-1 TRBV20-1 CSASPGAETNTEAFF
many TRBD1 TRBJ2-1 TRBV5-1 CASSPRRQGWLVHEQFF
. . TRBJ1-1 TRBV20-1 CSASRGPNTEAFF
few . TRBJ2-7 TRBV6-1 CASSPQWQRVSYEQYF
few . TRBJ2-6 TRBV5-1 CASSLAGVTGANVLTF
few . TRBJ2-2 TRBV5-1 CASSSEHTGRGGELFF
. . TRBJ1-2 TRBV20-1 CSAPGVPKINYGYTF
. TRBD1 TRBJ2-1 TRBV18 CASSPRQGGNRQWEQFF
few . . TRBV5-1 CASSLAGTGSSYNEQYF
few . TRBJ1-4 TRBV12-3/TRBV12-4 CASTPTGYGEKLFF
. TRBD1 TRBJ1-2 TRBV6-5 CAVSQGTYGYTF
. . TRBJ2-7 TRBV12-3/TRBV12-4 CASSLMYGSYEQYF
few . . TRBV20-1 CSARDMLYSYNEQYF
. . TRBJ1-6 TRBV3-1 CASSHVGRTDGSPLHF
many . TRBJ2-5 TRBV20-1 CSARETVQETQYF
few . TRBJ2-7 TRBV7-2 CASSLFRPYNEQYF
. . TRBJ1-4 TRBV7-9 CASSPDSAPNEKLFF
. TRBD1 TRBJ2-4 TRBV2 CASRAGTGPYEQDF
. TRBD2 TRBJ2-5 TRBV5-1 CASSPGLAGVEGVVQYF
. TRBD2 . TRBV20-1 CSATAVRGGSYNEQYF
few . TRBJ2-7 TRBV25-1 CASSLPGGDTYEQYF
few . TRBJ1-5 TRBV25-1 CASSESGDYSNQPQHF
. . TRBJ2-1 TRBV5-4 CASSQGAVSVNEQFF
many TRBD2 TRBJ2-7 TRBV7-2 CASSVLAGVYNEQYF
. . TRBJ1-6 TRBV5-1 CASNPGHQNSPLHF
. . TRBJ2-5 TRBV2 CASSDPGDQETQYF
. . TRBJ1-6 TRBV12-3/TRBV12-4 CASSALGLSPLHF